These T cell receptor beta chains were read from a single sample in a study of Ad26.COV2.S vaccination and SARS-CoV-2 variants. Using immunoSEQ multiplex PCR, the repertoire was profiled, and TCRdb retains in-frame clones only, with some absent. The sample includes 300,000 to 400,000 clones, approximately 86% of them seen just once. The source was peripheral blood, collected in a trial of Ad26.COV2.S vaccine versus placebo. The receptors shown here come from a person between 18 and 65 years old who received the Ad26.COV2.S COVID-19 vaccine or a placebo. CDR3s include the opening cysteine and the closing phenylalanine or tryptophan. Fields, in order: J gene, V gene, clone size, D gene, CDR3 DNA, CDR3 protein. A D gene is named only where the DNA matches it firmly. Clone size is stated in some rows and not others, as once, few, many or a class when expanded.

TRBJ2-7,TRBV6-6,once,NA,TGTGCCAGCAGTTACTCGGTGCGAATCGAGCAGTACTTC,CASSYSVRIEQYF
TRBJ2-2,TRBV5-1,NA,NA,TGCGCCAGCAGCGACCCTGACAGAAACACCGGGGAGCTGTTTTTT,CASSDPDRNTGELFF
TRBJ2-7,TRBV4-3,NA,NA,TGCGCCAGCAGCCCCGGGGCCGTCGACGAGCAGTACTTC,CASSPGAVDEQYF
TRBJ1-2,TRBV5-6,NA,TRBD1,TGTGCCAGCAGCTGGGGACAGGCGGGCTACACCTTC,CASSWGQAGYTF
TRBJ2-1,TRBV18,NA,TRBD2,TGTGCCAGCTCACCTGGCGGGAGCTCCTACAATGAGCAGTTCTTC,CASSPGGSSYNEQFF
TRBJ1-2,TRBV12-3/TRBV12-4,NA,NA,TGTGCCAGCAGTTGGGGGCGGAGGAATGGCTACACCTTC,CASSWGRRNGYTF
TRBJ2-5,TRBV28,NA,TRBD2,TGTGCCAGCAGTCCTGGGACTAGCAGCCAAGAGACCCAGTACTTC,CASSPGTSSQETQYF
TRBJ2-1,TRBV10-1,NA,NA,TGCGCCAGCAGCCAATCCCGGGACCATGAGCAGTTCTTC,CASSQSRDHEQFF
TRBJ2-7,TRBV10-1,NA,TRBD1,TGCGCCAGCAGAAACCGGGACAGGGGGTACGAGCAGTACTTC,CASRNRDRGYEQYF
TRBJ1-1,TRBV18,once,NA,TGTGCCAGCTCACCAATAATGGCCACTGAAGCTTTCTTT,CASSPIMATEAFF
TRBJ1-1,TRBV19,NA,NA,TGTGCCAGTAGAACCATCCCGAACACTGAAGCTTTCTTT,CASRTIPNTEAFF
TRBJ2-1,TRBV5-4,NA,TRBD2,TGTGCCAGCAGCCCACTAGCGGGGGGGCAGTATGAGCAGTTCTTC,CASSPLAGGQYEQFF
TRBJ2-7,TRBV7-8,NA,NA,TGTGCCAGCAGCTTAAGGGTTCAGGGTTTAGGCGAGCAGTACTTC,CASSLRVQGLGEQYF
TRBJ1-4,TRBV11-2,NA,NA,TGTGCCAGCAGCTTAGAACGGATTAATGAAAAACTGTTTTTT,CASSLERINEKLFF
TRBJ1-2,TRBV25-1,NA,NA,TGTGCCAGCAGTGATCCCGGGACGGCTGGTGGCTACACCTTC,CASSDPGTAGGYTF
TRBJ1-5,TRBV2,NA,NA,TGTGCCAGCAGTGTCGGCACCAAACGATACCAGCCCCAGCATTTT,CASSVGTKRYQPQHF
TRBJ1-1,TRBV24-1,NA,NA,TGTGCCACCAGACAGAGCTTAAACACTGAAGCTTTCTTT,CATRQSLNTEAFF
TRBJ1-2,TRBV2,once,NA,TGTGCCAGCACATTGTCAGGGGATAACTATGGCTACACCTTC,CASTLSGDNYGYTF
TRBJ1-1,TRBV4-2,NA,NA,TGTGCCAGCAGCCAAGATGGGCAGATGAACACTGAAGCTTTCTTT,CASSQDGQMNTEAFF
TRBJ1-5,TRBV7-2,few,NA,TGTGCCAGCAGCTACCGGGACAGCAATCAGCCCCAGCATTTT,CASSYRDSNQPQHF
TRBJ1-1,TRBV3-1/TRBV3-2,NA,NA,TGTGCCAGCAGACAGGCCGCAGGCTCACACGAAGCTTTCTTT,CASRQAAGSHEAFF
TRBJ1-1,TRBV7-9,NA,NA,TGTGCCAGCAGCTTATCCGGGAACACTGAAGCTTTCTTT,CASSLSGNTEAFF
TRBJ2-1,TRBV14,few,NA,TGTGCCAGCAGCCAAGTACTTCAGGGTCGGAGTAGCTCCTACAATGAGCAGTTCTTC,CASSQVLQGRSSSYNEQFF